Listed below are T cell receptor beta chains from one sample, sequenced in a study of cytomegalovirus exposure and HLA in healthy donors. The repertoire was sequenced with immunoSEQ multiplex PCR; TCRdb's copy has only in-frame clones and lacks some. The sample has about 140,000 clones; 73% are singletons. Sequencing used PBMCs. Receptor source: a woman aged 40 to 50 in good health and CMV-seronegative. CDR3s include the opening cysteine and the closing phenylalanine or tryptophan. A D gene is named only where the DNA matches it firmly. Expanded clones get a size class; other rows say once, few or many, or leave the size out.

>TRBJ1-1|TRBV10-3|TRBD1|NA
CASGGQGMTEAFF
TGTGCCAGTGGGGGACAGGGGATGACTGAAGCTTTCTTT
>TRBJ2-7|TRBV5-1|NA|few
CASRGAGVDYEQYF
TGCGCCAGCAGGGGGGCAGGGGTTGACTACGAGCAGTACTTC
>TRBJ2-5|TRBV28|TRBD2|NA
CASSLFRRGGPETQYF
TGTGCCAGCAGTTTATTCCGGCGGGGGGGCCCGGAGACCCAGTACTTC
>TRBJ2-3|TRBV5-4|TRBD2|NA
CASSLGGGHADTQYF
TGTGCCAGCAGCTTAGGCGGGGGGCACGCAGATACGCAGTATTTT
>TRBJ2-7|TRBV4-1|TRBD1|once
CASSYLLTGASYEQYF
TGCGCCAGCAGCTACCTTTTGACAGGGGCCTCCTACGAGCAGTACTTC
>TRBJ1-1|TRBV5-8|NA|once
CASSLATGFRTEAFF
TGTGCCAGCAGCTTGGCCACGGGGTTTCGCACTGAAGCTTTCTTT
>TRBJ1-1|TRBV4-2|NA|NA
CASSQEFQLGGGRAFF
TGTGCCAGCAGCCAAGAGTTTCAATTGGGGGGGGGAAGGGCTTTCTTT
>TRBJ2-2|TRBV9|NA|NA
CASSFPGTEVTGELFF
TGTGCCAGCAGCTTTCCCGGGACTGAGGTAACCGGGGAGCTGTTTTTT
>TRBJ2-7|TRBV5-1|NA|NA
CASSLFQGHYEQYF
TGCGCCAGCAGCTTGTTTCAGGGGCACTACGAGCAGTACTTC
>TRBJ2-1|TRBV5-5|TRBD2|few
CASSLEAGNNEQFF
TGTGCCAGCAGCTTAGAAGCGGGGAATAATGAGCAGTTCTTC
>TRBJ2-3|TRBV7-9|TRBD1|NA
CASSLYRGDTDTQYF
TGTGCCAGCAGCTTATACAGGGGGGACACAGATACGCAGTATTTT
>TRBJ1-6|TRBV9|NA|NA
CASSGTANNSPLHF
TGTGCCAGCAGCGGTACAGCAAATAATTCACCCCTCCACTTT
>TRBJ2-5|TRBV27|NA|NA
CASLHGGTQYF
TGTGCCAGTCTCCATGGAGGGACCCAGTACTTC
>TRBJ1-2|TRBV4-1|NA|NA
CASSQDYPASYGYTF
TGCGCCAGCAGCCAAGATTACCCAGCGAGCTATGGCTACACCTTC
>TRBJ1-1|TRBV11-3|NA|NA
CASSLDRRTEAFF
TGTGCCAGCAGCTTGGACAGACGGACTGAAGCTTTCTTT
>TRBJ1-1|TRBV5-1|TRBD1|NA
CASSQQGPFVTEAFF
TGCGCCAGCAGCCAACAGGGGCCCTTCGTGACTGAAGCTTTCTTT
>TRBJ2-3|TRBV5-4|NA|NA
CASSFPGQTISTDTQYF
TGTGCCAGCAGCTTTCCCGGACAGACGATTAGCACAGATACGCAGTATTTT
>TRBJ1-4|TRBV5-5|NA|few
CASSKPTNEKLFF
TGTGCCAGCAGCAAGCCAACTAATGAAAAACTGTTTTTT
>TRBJ1-2|TRBV18|NA|NA
CASSPPSVRHYTF
TGTGCCAGCTCACCACCTTCAGTTCGCCACTACACCTTC
>TRBJ1-1|TRBV6-5|NA|NA
CASGAVWAEAFF
TGTGCCAGTGGGGCTGTGTGGGCTGAAGCTTTCTTT
>TRBJ2-1|TRBV11-2|NA|once
CASSAEDSYNEQFF
TGTGCCAGCAGCGCCGAGGACAGTTACAATGAGCAGTTCTTC
>TRBJ1-6|TRBV28|NA|NA
CASKGLKGYNSPLHF
TGTGCCAGCAAGGGGCTTAAGGGGTATAATTCACCCCTCCACTTT
>TRBJ1-3|TRBV5-1|TRBD1|NA
CASSLAPGQGGNTIYF
TGCGCCAGCAGCTTGGCCCCGGGACAGGGAGGAAACACCATATATTTT
>TRBJ2-7|TRBV11-2|TRBD2|NA
CASSLVPGLAFEQYF
TGTGCCAGCAGCTTAGTACCGGGACTAGCTTTCGAGCAGTACTTC
>TRBJ2-1|TRBV5-6|NA|NA
CASSQYNEQFF
TGTGCCAGCAGCCAGTATAATGAGCAGTTCTTC
>TRBJ1-5|TRBV11-3|TRBD1|NA
CASSLEFTGEQPQHF
TGTGCCAGCAGCTTAGAGTTCACAGGGGAACAGCCCCAGCATTTT
>TRBJ1-1|TRBV25-1|NA|NA
CASSVGGADTEAFF
TGTGCCAGCAGTGTAGGTGGGGCGGACACTGAAGCTTTCTTT
>TRBJ2-1|TRBV4-3|TRBD1|NA
CASSYSSGTVDEQFF
TGCGCCAGCAGCTATTCCTCCGGGACAGTGGATGAGCAGTTCTTC
>TRBJ1-2|TRBV5-1|TRBD1|few
CASRYKQGPSGGYTF
TGCGCCAGCAGATATAAACAGGGGCCCTCGGGGGGCTACACCTTC
>TRBJ1-1|TRBV10-3|NA|NA
CAISESRSGQTEAFF
TGTGCCATCAGTGAGTCGAGATCTGGGCAGACTGAAGCTTTCTTT
>TRBJ1-5|TRBV10-3|NA|NA
CASKRDGQDQPQHF
TGTGCCAGCAAAAGAGACGGACAAGATCAGCCCCAGCATTTT
>TRBJ1-2|TRBV4-3|TRBD1|NA
CASSQDQGVWETGGYTF
TGCGCCAGCAGCCAAGATCAAGGGGTCTGGGAGACAGGGGGCTACACCTTC
>TRBJ2-2|TRBV6-6|TRBD1|NA
CASRFDRADTGELFF
TGTGCCAGCAGGTTCGACAGGGCGGACACCGGGGAGCTGTTTTTT
>TRBJ1-5|TRBV28|NA|few
CASRKTASNQPQHF
TGTGCCAGCAGGAAGACAGCTAGCAATCAGCCCCAGCATTTT
>TRBJ1-2|TRBV2|TRBD1|NA
CASSDYNTGVGYTF
TGTGCCAGCAGTGACTATAATACAGGGGTTGGCTACACCTTC
>TRBJ1-1|TRBV19|NA|NA
CASSIGGWAGDTEAFF
TGTGCCAGTAGTATTGGGGGGTGGGCTGGTGACACTGAAGCTTTCTTT
>TRBJ2-5|TRBV29-1|NA|NA
CSGRDGSLQETQYF
TGCAGCGGGAGGGACGGAAGTTTACAAGAGACCCAGTACTTC
>TRBJ1-2|TRBV5-1|NA|NA
CASSEDGQGYGYTF
TGCGCCAGCAGCGAGGACGGCCAGGGGTATGGCTACACCTTC
>TRBJ1-1|TRBV6-5|NA|NA
CASSSSREYTEAFF
TGTGCCAGCAGCTCGTCCAGGGAATACACTGAAGCTTTCTTT
>TRBJ1-5|TRBV6-6|TRBD1|NA
CASRLATGVNQPQHF
TGTGCCAGCAGACTAGCGACAGGGGTCAATCAGCCCCAGCATTTT
>TRBJ2-4|TRBV6-6|TRBD1|NA
CASSTQGASGNIQYF
TGTGCCAGCAGTACCCAGGGGGCAAGCGGAAACATTCAGTACTTC
>TRBJ1-1|TRBV15|TRBD1|once
CATLSKDYRGSRDTEAFF
TGTGCCACCCTATCTAAAGATTACAGGGGTTCGCGGGACACTGAAGCTTTCTTT
>TRBJ2-4|TRBV9|NA|NA
CASSVGKGDQNIQYF
TGTGCCAGCAGCGTAGGGAAGGGGGACCAAAACATTCAGTACTTC
>TRBJ2-6|TRBV7-9|NA|once
CASSLVAGANVLTF
TGTGCCAGCAGCTTAGTAGCTGGGGCCAACGTCCTGACTTTC
>TRBJ1-2|TRBV6-1|NA|NA
CASTSTEEGNYGYTF
TGTGCCAGCACGTCCACAGAGGAGGGGAACTATGGCTACACCTTC
>TRBJ2-4|TRBV2|TRBD1|NA
CASSTRRTGVAIQYF
TGTGCCAGCAGTACAAGAAGGACAGGGGTGGCCATTCAGTACTTC
>TRBJ1-3|TRBV27|TRBD1|NA
CASSLKGAQGNTIYF
TGTGCCAGCAGTTTGAAGGGGGCGCAGGGAAACACCATATATTTT
>TRBJ2-2|TRBV5-8|NA|once
CASRPAHGLFF
TGTGCCAGCAGGCCCGCCCACGGGTTGTTTTTT
>TRBJ1-4|TRBV27|NA|NA
CVSSRGQTNEKLFF
TGTGTCAGCAGTAGGGGACAAACGAATGAAAAACTGTTTTTT
>TRBJ2-3|TRBV5-1|TRBD2|NA
CASSEGTSGGRTDTQYF
TGCGCCAGCAGCGAAGGAACTAGCGGGGGAAGGACAGATACGCAGTATTTT
>TRBJ2-5|TRBV7-3|NA|NA
CASSPHGRKGSYQETQYF
TGTGCCAGCAGCCCGCATGGGAGGAAGGGCTCGTACCAAGAGACCCAGTACTTC
>TRBJ2-3|TRBV2|TRBD1|NA
CASRAQGVDRGGVHTQYF
TGTGCCAGCAGAGCCCAAGGGGTCGACAGGGGAGGTGTACATACGCAGTATTTT
>TRBJ1-4|TRBV7-8|NA|NA
CASSAPSGGFVTNEKLFF
TGTGCCAGCAGCGCCCCGAGTGGGGGGTTCGTAACTAATGAAAAACTGTTTTTT
>TRBJ1-2|TRBV9|NA|NA
CASSVGRANYGYTF
TGTGCCAGCAGCGTAGGTCGAGCTAACTATGGCTACACCTTC
>TRBJ2-5|TRBV7-2|NA|NA
CASSLRGSGQETQYF
TGTGCCAGCAGCTTACGCGGGTCGGGGCAAGAGACCCAGTACTTC